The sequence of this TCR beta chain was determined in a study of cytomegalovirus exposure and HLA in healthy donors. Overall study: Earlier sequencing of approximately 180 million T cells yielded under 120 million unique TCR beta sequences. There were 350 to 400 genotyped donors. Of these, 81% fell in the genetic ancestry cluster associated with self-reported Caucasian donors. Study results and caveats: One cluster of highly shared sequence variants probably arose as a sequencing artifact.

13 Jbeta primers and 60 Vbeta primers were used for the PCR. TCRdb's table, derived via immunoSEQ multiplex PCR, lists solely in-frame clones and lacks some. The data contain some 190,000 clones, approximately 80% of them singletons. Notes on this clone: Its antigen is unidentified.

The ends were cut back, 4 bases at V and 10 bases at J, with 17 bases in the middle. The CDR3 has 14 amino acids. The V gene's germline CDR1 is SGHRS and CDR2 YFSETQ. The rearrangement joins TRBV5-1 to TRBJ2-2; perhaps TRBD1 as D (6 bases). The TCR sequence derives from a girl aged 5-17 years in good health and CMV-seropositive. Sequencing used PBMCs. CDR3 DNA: TGCGCCAGCAGCCCGCTGACAGGTCACTCGGAGCTGTTTTTT. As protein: CASSPLTGHSELFF.